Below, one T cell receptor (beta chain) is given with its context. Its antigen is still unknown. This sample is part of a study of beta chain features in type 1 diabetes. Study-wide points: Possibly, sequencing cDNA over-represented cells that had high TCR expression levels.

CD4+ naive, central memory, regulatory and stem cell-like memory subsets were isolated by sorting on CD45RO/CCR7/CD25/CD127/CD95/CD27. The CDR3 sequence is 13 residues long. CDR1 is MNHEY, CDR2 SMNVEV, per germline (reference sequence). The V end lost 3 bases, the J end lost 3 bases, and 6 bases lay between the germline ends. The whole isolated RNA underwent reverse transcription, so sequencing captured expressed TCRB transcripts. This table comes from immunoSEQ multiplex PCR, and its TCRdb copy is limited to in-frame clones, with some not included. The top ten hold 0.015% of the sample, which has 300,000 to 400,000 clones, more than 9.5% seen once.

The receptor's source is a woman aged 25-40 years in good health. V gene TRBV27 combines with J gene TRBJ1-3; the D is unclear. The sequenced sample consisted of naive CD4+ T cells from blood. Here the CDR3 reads CASSLTNGNTIYF. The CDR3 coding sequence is TGTGCCAGCAGTTTGACTAATGGAAACACCATATATTTT.